This TCR beta chain emerged from a study of monozygotic twins with inflammatory bowel disease. Germline V gene sequence: CDR1 SGHRS, CDR2 YFSETQ. This CDR3 is built from 13 residues. Turning to this clonotype: Antigen specificity is unknown.

Study findings and constraints: Healthy twins shared more clonotypes with others than IBD patients, most markedly active ones. Possibly because of limited power, concordant and discordant twins showed no difference in repertoire similarity.

One entry per CDR3 protein, without DNA, is what TCRdb gives after re-calling the 5' RACE reads. The table lists around 370,000 distinct CDR3 sequences. The clonotype comes from a human donor with ulcerative colitis or Crohn's disease, or a healthy co-twin of an affected twin (not recorded which). V gene TRBV5-1 combines with J gene TRBJ1-2. The sample consisted of blood. The CDR3 loop is CASSFGSNYGYTF.